This T cell receptor (beta chain) was observed in a study of graft-versus-host responses after intestinal transplantation. Findings and caveats of the study: Association was observed between peak circulating GvH clone levels and early post-transplant HvG declines. GvH clonotypes were identified within recipient marrow, with a subset emerging first in ileum or blood.

Using immunoSEQ multiplex PCR, the repertoire was profiled, and TCRdb retains in-frame clones only, with some absent. The sample has approximately 60,000 clones, 90% seen once. The CDR3 is 19 amino acids. CDR1 is MDHEN, CDR2 SYDVKM, per germline. Losses at the gene ends were 4 bases for V and 6 bases for J; bases not matched to a gene: 21. Worth noting for this clone: Its antigen is as yet unknown.

The V gene is TRBV28, the J gene TRBJ2-1, with 7 bases lining up with TRBD2. The clonotype was recovered from a human donor who was the organ donor for an intestinal transplant. The sample here was unstimulated CD8+ T cells sorted from spleen or lymph node cells, taken before transplant. CDR3 sequence (DNA): TGTGCCAGCAGTTCGTATGCCCTAGCGGCTAACGAACTACCCAATGAGCAGTTCTTC. Translating it yields CASSSYALAANELPNEQFF.